This T cell receptor (beta chain) was recorded in a study of chemoradiotherapy in HPV16-positive cancers. Study-wide results and caveats: Only a couple of HPV16-positive patients supplied the functional HPV-specificity definition.

Samples were taken several times over chemoradiotherapy. Sequenced by immunoSEQ multiplex PCR; TCRdb stores in-frame clones only, minus some. This repertoire shows tens of thousands of clones, roughly 90% found once; its top ten account for approximately 5.8%. Points on this clone: The antigen is unknown.

The ends were cut back, 3 bases at V and 4 bases at J, with 9 bases in the middle. The CDR3 has 13 residues. Germline V lookup: CDR1 GTSNPN, CDR2 SVGIG (reference sequence). V usage is TRBV30 and J usage is TRBJ2-2; D not certain. Material: blood, obtained from a patient who underwent chemoradiotherapy. The clonotype originates from a human donor with HPV-associated anogenital cancer. The chain's CDR3 is CAWSPRATGELFF. In DNA, the CDR3 is TGTGCCTGGAGCCCTCGGGCCACCGGGGAGCTGTTTTTT. The full variable domain, rest sourced from reference TRBV30 and TRBJ2-2, is SQTIHQWPATLVQPVGSPLSLECTVEGTSNPNLYWYRQAAGRGLQLLFYSVGIGQISSEVPQNLSASRPQDRQFILSSKKLLLSDSGFYLCAWSPRATGELFFGEGSRLTVL.